Sequencing of this T cell receptor beta chain was carried out in a study of early T cells in non-severe SARS-CoV-2 infection. Looking at the study overall: Sequenced bulk RNA came from whole blood that was unsorted, and chains were unpaired. Findings and caveats of the study: Anti-spike CD8 responses were favored in VDJdb matching, and private and CD4 specificities were missed.

The TCR library protocol was used to attach unique molecular identifiers. These identifiers were attached to individual cDNA molecules. TCRdb fed the 5' RACE reads into MiXCR, producing one record per CDR3 protein. The table includes around 100,000 distinct CDR3 sequences, around 13% detected once. Trimming removed 6 bases from V and 12 bases from J, with 12 bases in between. This CDR3 has 11 residues. This clonotype was counted many times. Its antigen remains unidentified. This sequence joins TRBV12-3 or TRBV12-4 and TRBJ1-3; D not certain. The sequenced sample was whole blood. The TCR comes from an adult who was a healthcare worker with PCR-confirmed SARS-CoV-2 infection or an uninfected control (not recorded which). CDR3 bases: TGTGCCAGCAGACAACAGCTTGTCATATATTTT. Translating it yields CASRQQLVIYF.